Presented here are 12 T cell receptor beta chains from one specimen sequenced in a study of T-cell reconstitution after alpha-beta-depleted transplantation in children. Unique molecular identifiers were incorporated into the prepared TCRbeta library. One entry per CDR3 protein results from TCRdb running MiXCR on the PCR reads. The sample carries 350,000 to 400,000 distinct CDR3 sequences, about 14% recorded once. The sequenced sample was PBMCs, obtained from the stem cell graft. The receptor set was obtained from a human donor who donated a stem cell graft to a child with Fanconi anemia.

The J gene is TRBJ1-2, the V gene TRBV29-1; TRBD1 aligns across 11 bases. V was clipped by 5 bases and J by 7 bases; unmatched bases: 3. The CDR3 runs to 12 residues. Germline-derived CDR1 and CDR2 are SQVTM and ANQGSEA. CDR3 loop: CSVLGQGAGYTF. CDR3 bases: TGCAGCGTTCTCGGACAGGGGGCTGGCTACACCTTC. The full variable domain, its missing parts supplied by reference TRBV29-1 and TRBJ1-2, is SAVISQKPSRDICQRGTSLTIQCQVDSQVTMMFWYRQQPGQSLTLIATANQGSEATYESGFVIDKFPISRPNLTFSTLTVSNMSPEDSSIYLCSVLGQGAGYTFGSGTRLTVV.

Concerning this clonotype itself: Germline is not matched at one junction end, which may reflect a read error. The CDR3 DNA is TGTGCCAGCAGTTCAAGGCGATTTGCTTCCTTT. The encoded protein is CASSSRRFASF. J is TRBJ1-1 and V is TRBV28; D ambiguous. Per the germline V gene, CDR1 is MDHEN and CDR2 is SYDVKM. The CDR3 extends over 11 amino acids.

V and J are TRBV12-3 or TRBV12-4 and TRBJ1-1; D is unclear. The V gene lost 2 bases and the J gene lost 6 bases, with 10 bases spanning the gap. The CDR3 runs 13 residues. The CDR3 DNA reads as TGTGCCAGCAGTTTACCCCTCGGGGCTGAAGCTTTCTTT. Its protein product is CASSLPLGAEAFF.

The chain combines TRBV9 with TRBJ2-3, with a tentative D call TRBD2 (6 bases). Germline V gene data show CDR1 as SGDLS and CDR2 as YYNGEE. V was shortened by 2 bases and J by 6 bases, with 19 bases between the two germline ends. CDR3 length: 16 residues. CDR3 bases: TGTGCCAGCAGCGTCTCCCGGGGGACGGGGCAGGATACGCAGTATTTT. The encoded protein is CASSVSRGTGQDTQYF.

This clonotype was counted only a few times. This sequence joins TRBV5-1 and TRBJ1-2; no definite D call. CDR1 and CDR2 from the germline V gene are SGHRS and YFSETQ. The V end lost 0 bases, the J end lost 6 bases, and 12 bases lay between the germline ends. CDR3 length: 14 residues. The CDR3 region is CASSLAGPNDGYTF. The CDR3 DNA is TGCGCCAGCAGCTTGGCCGGGCCGAACGATGGCTACACCTTC.

This sequence joins TRBV2 and TRBJ2-3; D possibly corresponds to TRBD2 (5 bases). V gave up 7 bases and J gave up 6 bases, with 14 bases separating them. CDR1 SNHLY and CDR2 FYNNEI come from the germline V gene. The CDR3 is 13 residues long. CDR3 in DNA: TGTGCCAGCACGGAAGGACTGGGGGATACGCAGTATTTT. It encodes CASTEGLGDTQYF.

The chain employs TRBV28 and TRBJ1-1, with no clear D. This CDR3 is 16 amino acids long. V was clipped by 3 bases and J by 1 base, with 15 bases between them. Germline V gene data show CDR1 as MDHEN and CDR2 as SYDVKM. The DNA for the CDR3 is TGTGCCAGCAGTTTGTCGCCGGGAAGTGAGAACACTGAAGCTTTCTTT. It specifies CASSLSPGSENTEAFF.

This clonotype has ten or more counts. The chain combines TRBV6-6 with TRBJ1-1; D is unclear. CDR1 and CDR2 from the germline V gene are MNHNY and SVGAGI (reference sequence). Deletions cut 8 bases from V and 5 bases from J, with 12 bases between. The CDR3 runs 12 residues. CDR3 coding DNA: TGTGCCAGCGCCCTGGGGAGGACTGAAGCTTTCTTT. Translation gives CASALGRTEAFF.

This clonotype has just a few counts. The V gene is TRBV6-6, the J gene TRBJ1-6; D gene uncertain. CDR1 and CDR2 (germline): MNHNY, SVGAGI (reference sequence). The length of the CDR3 is 12 residues. Trimming removed 2 bases at V and 13 bases at J, with 9 bases between. The CDR3 DNA reads as TGTGCCAGCAGTTACCTATCCGGTCCCCTCCACTTT. This codes for CASSYLSGPLHF.

The rearrangement uses TRBV5-1 and TRBJ2-5; D not resolved. The CDR3 is 15 amino acids. Deletions cut 3 bases from V and 0 bases from J, with 12 bases between. CDR1 and CDR2 (germline): SGHRS, YFSETQ. The CDR3 DNA sequence: TGCGCCAGCAGCTCCCGACGGTCAGACCAAGAGACCCAGTACTTC. This translates into CASSSRRSDQETQYF.

Only one count was recorded for this clonotype. The chain recombines TRBV6-2 or TRBV6-3 with TRBJ1-6, with no clear D. Germline-derived CDR1 and CDR2 are MNHEY and SVGEGT. The germline V and J ends were trimmed by 2 bases and 4 bases, with 12 bases remaining between them. This CDR3 has 16 amino acids. DNA of the CDR3: TGTGCCAGCAGTTACCGGGAGAGCTCGTATAATTCACCCCTCCACTTT. Translating gives CASSYRESSYNSPLHF.

The chain uses TRBV5-1 and TRBJ2-5; D may be TRBD1 (6 bases). There are 12 residues in the CDR3. Germline values: CDR1 SGHRS, CDR2 YFSETQ. Trimming left V 6 bases short and J 5 bases short, with 11 bases between. CDR3: CASNRDAETQYF. CDR3 DNA sequence: TGCGCCAGCAACAGGGATGCGGAGACCCAGTACTTC.